The present T cell receptor (beta chain) was sequenced within a study of blood T cells in healthy people across ages. Study summary: T cells yielded about one barcoded beta molecule per two cells through template switching.

Researchers report isolating at least 7 million PBMCs per sample. This clonotype was seen a handful of times. A J-beta primer mix and a sample-barcoded 5' primer were used in a second PCR of about 7 to 12 cycles. TCRdb redid the calling of the 5' RACE reads with MiXCR, one entry per CDR3 protein. The table includes hundreds of thousands of distinct CDR3 sequences, around three fifths detected once. The CDR3 length is 15 residues. V lost 3 bases and J 4 bases, leaving 12 bases between the germline ends. The sample taken for sequencing was blood. This clonotype was sampled from a man aged 35-49 years in good health. This chain joins TRBV12-3 or TRBV12-4 and TRBJ2-2; D possibly matches TRBD1 or TRBD2 (6 bases each). The CDR3: CASSLGGAGTGELFF. In DNA form, the CDR3 reads TGTGCCAGCAGTTTGGGGGGCGCGGGCACCGGGGAGCTGTTTTTT.